This T cell receptor (beta chain) was sequenced during a study of CD8 T cells in Susac syndrome. After extraction with the RNeasy kit, about 0.5 to 1 ug of the RNA was reverse transcribed using random hexamers. Across 54 Vbeta and 13 Jbeta, TCR beta CDR3 was amplified with immunoSEQ multiplex PCR. TCRdb redid the calling of the immunoSEQ multiplex PCR reads with MiXCR, one entry per CDR3 protein. The sample includes about 240,000 distinct CDR3 sequences, approximately 95% seen only once; the top ten take 0.08% to 0.11%. Of note for this clonotype: Its antigen is not identified.

Whole-study results and caveats: The CD4+ T cell repertoires from Susac syndrome exhibited no clonal expansion. An acknowledgment was made by the study that its TCR sequencing and HLA analysis involved relatively few individuals.

Diagnostic criteria for definite or probable disease, in their recently defined form, were met by the patients with Susac syndrome. The germline V and J ends were trimmed by 2 bases and 0 bases, with 14 bases remaining between them. The CDR3 covers 16 residues. Germline CDR1 is DFQATT and CDR2 is SNEGSKA (reference sequence). Sequencing was performed on CD4+ T cells from PBMCs. The chain has TRBV20-1 and TRBJ2-1; D is uncertain. This clonotype originated in a human donor with Susac syndrome. The CDR3 sequence is CSARFPTGSSYNEQFF. As DNA, the CDR3 is TGCAGTGCTAGATTCCCGACTGGAAGCTCCTACAATGAGCAGTTCTTC.